A single sample is the source of the 3 T cell receptor beta chains below, sequenced in a study of T cell responses to AZD1222 COVID-19 vaccine. Libraries were prepared by immunoSEQ multiplex PCR; TCRdb keeps only in-frame clonotypes and omits some of them. This table has 100,000 to 150,000 clones, about nine tenths appearing once. This specimen consisted of peripheral blood, obtained on day 0 of MenACWY control vaccination. These receptors were obtained from an adult in good health.

This chain links TRBV28 with TRBJ1-1; no definite D call. The V end was cut by 1 base, the J end by 0 bases, with 9 bases between. The CDR3 length is 15 residues. Germline CDR1 is MDHEN and CDR2 is SYDVKM. This chain's CDR3 is CASSLSTVMNTEAFF. The CDR3 DNA reads as TGTGCCAGCAGTTTATCGACGGTGATGAACACTGAAGCTTTCTTT.

The CDR3 DNA sequence: TGTGCCAGCAGCTTAGACAGCAACACTGAAGCTTTCTTT. Translating gives CASSLDSNTEAFF. The V call is TRBV7-3, the J call TRBJ1-1; a possible D gene is TRBD1 (5 bases). Germline lookup yields CDR1 SGHTA and CDR2 FQGTGA. The germline V and J ends were trimmed by 2 bases and 2 bases, with 6 bases remaining between them. This CDR3 is 13 amino acids long.

In DNA form, the CDR3 reads TGTGCCAGCAGCTTGACAGCCCGGATCACTTACAATGAGCAGTTCTTC. It specifies CASSLTARITYNEQFF. V usage is TRBV5-4 and J usage is TRBJ2-1; D unclear. The CDR3 runs to 16 residues. V lost 1 base and J lost 4, with 15 bases in between. Germline V CDR1 and CDR2: SGHNT, YYREEE (reference sequence).